This entry is about one T cell receptor beta chain. A junction end diverges from the germline sequence, so it may reflect a read error. Authors' data handling: Researchers report that nucleated cell counts were estimated from reference gene primer amplification. Libraries were prepared by immunoSEQ multiplex PCR; TCRdb keeps only in-frame clonotypes and omits some of them. For V, J and clone size, that table is used; D and trimming come from the DNA. The table records around 240,000 clones, 84% of them present only once. This sample is drawn from a study of blood T cell repertoires in COVID-19. Looking at the study overall: Acute and convalescent COVID-19 samples came from the United States, Italy and Spain. PBMCs, B-cell-depleted T cells, or T cells were the source of the cDNA or gDNA that made up the material.

Material for sequencing was peripheral blood. The source is a woman aged 40 to 50 who had recovered from COVID-19.

The CDR3 loop reads CASRPDALDTGDF. The CDR3, as DNA: TGTGCCAGCAGACCCGATGCCCTGGACACGGGAGACTTC. The chain employs TRBV28 and TRBJ2-7; a weak D match, TRBD2 (6 bases). CDR3 length equals 13 residues. Germline values: CDR1 MDHEN, CDR2 SYDVKM.